The rows below give T cell receptor beta chains drawn from one sample of a study of cytomegalovirus exposure and HLA in healthy donors. This table comes from immunoSEQ multiplex PCR, and its TCRdb copy is limited to in-frame clones, with some not included. Its table records 150,000 or so clones. The sample consisted of PBMCs. The receptors were gathered from a woman in her forties in good health and CMV-seropositive. The CDR3 runs from the conserved cysteine through the conserved F or W. The order of the fields is V gene, D gene, CDR3 protein. The D gene is left open where the match is weak.

v_gene: TRBV5-4
d_gene: .
CDR3aa: CASSPSRVNEQYF

v_gene: TRBV11-2
d_gene: TRBD1
CDR3aa: CASRFRQGIVYEQYF

v_gene: TRBV28
d_gene: TRBD1
CDR3aa: CASSFRDRISGRQYF

v_gene: TRBV28
d_gene: TRBD1
CDR3aa: CATLGQLRNTGELFF

v_gene: TRBV4-3
d_gene: TRBD2
CDR3aa: CASSQDLEGGVREQFF

v_gene: TRBV2
d_gene: .
CDR3aa: CASSQGQGKGLNTEAFF

v_gene: TRBV5-1
d_gene: .
CDR3aa: CASRNTVAGANVLTF

v_gene: TRBV2
d_gene: TRBD1
CDR3aa: CASQRTGGVYGYTF

v_gene: TRBV14
d_gene: TRBD1
CDR3aa: CASSQDGFSTGENTEAFF

v_gene: TRBV2
d_gene: TRBD1
CDR3aa: CASRGTGGVGGYTF

v_gene: TRBV5-6
d_gene: TRBD2
CDR3aa: CASPPPNSGRGQETQYF

v_gene: TRBV6-1
d_gene: .
CDR3aa: CASSEARRISQYF

v_gene: TRBV9
d_gene: TRBD2
CDR3aa: CASSYASGISYEQYF

v_gene: TRBV6-6
d_gene: TRBD1
CDR3aa: CASRGQDYTGELFF

v_gene: TRBV13
d_gene: TRBD2
CDR3aa: CASTEGLASHNEQFF

v_gene: TRBV10-1
d_gene: .
CDR3aa: CASSESRMLDTQYF

v_gene: TRBV18
d_gene: .
CDR3aa: CASCQGLYEKLFF

v_gene: TRBV7-7
d_gene: .
CDR3aa: CASSPLATYNEQFF

v_gene: TRBV28
d_gene: .
CDR3aa: CASSPLGTGNQREWLYEQYF

v_gene: TRBV14
d_gene: TRBD1
CDR3aa: CASRYWTGVGTEAFF

v_gene: TRBV7-3
d_gene: TRBD2
CDR3aa: CASSPSGRAGNEQYF

v_gene: TRBV7-2
d_gene: .
CDR3aa: CASSPTSYEQYF

v_gene: TRBV7-9
d_gene: TRBD2
CDR3aa: CASSPSGSSYNEQFF

v_gene: TRBV5-4
d_gene: TRBD1
CDR3aa: CASSRPGQGIADTQYF

v_gene: TRBV6-5
d_gene: .
CDR3aa: CASSYSRESKNIQYF

v_gene: TRBV7-9
d_gene: .
CDR3aa: CASSPGANYGYTF

v_gene: TRBV19
d_gene: TRBD1
CDR3aa: CASSRDSDNEKLFF

v_gene: TRBV2
d_gene: TRBD1
CDR3aa: CASHSGTGSYEQYF

v_gene: TRBV11-2
d_gene: .
CDR3aa: CASSLSPKGEKLFF

v_gene: TRBV5-5
d_gene: .
CDR3aa: CASSSPRGGPYEQYF

v_gene: TRBV9
d_gene: TRBD2
CDR3aa: CASSVGGSGGTGELFF

v_gene: TRBV4-3
d_gene: .
CDR3aa: CASSQERFVQEQFF

v_gene: TRBV6-6
d_gene: .
CDR3aa: CASSSPTLTSYEQYF

v_gene: TRBV11-2
d_gene: TRBD2
CDR3aa: CASSPWTSGTNEQFF

v_gene: TRBV2
d_gene: .
CDR3aa: CASQQSSYEQYF

v_gene: TRBV13
d_gene: .
CDR3aa: CASRPGANTGELFF

v_gene: TRBV18
d_gene: TRBD1
CDR3aa: CASSRPTGQNTEAFF

v_gene: TRBV6-5
d_gene: TRBD1
CDR3aa: CASSPTGSGANVLTF

v_gene: TRBV5-1
d_gene: TRBD1
CDR3aa: CASSLADPGQGDGYTF

v_gene: TRBV11-2
d_gene: TRBD2
CDR3aa: CASSLAGQTYEQYF

v_gene: TRBV5-4
d_gene: .
CDR3aa: CASSIGQLANEQFF

v_gene: TRBV19
d_gene: .
CDR3aa: CASSIRNEQFF

v_gene: TRBV6-1
d_gene: .
CDR3aa: CASSGPGGYMNTEAFF